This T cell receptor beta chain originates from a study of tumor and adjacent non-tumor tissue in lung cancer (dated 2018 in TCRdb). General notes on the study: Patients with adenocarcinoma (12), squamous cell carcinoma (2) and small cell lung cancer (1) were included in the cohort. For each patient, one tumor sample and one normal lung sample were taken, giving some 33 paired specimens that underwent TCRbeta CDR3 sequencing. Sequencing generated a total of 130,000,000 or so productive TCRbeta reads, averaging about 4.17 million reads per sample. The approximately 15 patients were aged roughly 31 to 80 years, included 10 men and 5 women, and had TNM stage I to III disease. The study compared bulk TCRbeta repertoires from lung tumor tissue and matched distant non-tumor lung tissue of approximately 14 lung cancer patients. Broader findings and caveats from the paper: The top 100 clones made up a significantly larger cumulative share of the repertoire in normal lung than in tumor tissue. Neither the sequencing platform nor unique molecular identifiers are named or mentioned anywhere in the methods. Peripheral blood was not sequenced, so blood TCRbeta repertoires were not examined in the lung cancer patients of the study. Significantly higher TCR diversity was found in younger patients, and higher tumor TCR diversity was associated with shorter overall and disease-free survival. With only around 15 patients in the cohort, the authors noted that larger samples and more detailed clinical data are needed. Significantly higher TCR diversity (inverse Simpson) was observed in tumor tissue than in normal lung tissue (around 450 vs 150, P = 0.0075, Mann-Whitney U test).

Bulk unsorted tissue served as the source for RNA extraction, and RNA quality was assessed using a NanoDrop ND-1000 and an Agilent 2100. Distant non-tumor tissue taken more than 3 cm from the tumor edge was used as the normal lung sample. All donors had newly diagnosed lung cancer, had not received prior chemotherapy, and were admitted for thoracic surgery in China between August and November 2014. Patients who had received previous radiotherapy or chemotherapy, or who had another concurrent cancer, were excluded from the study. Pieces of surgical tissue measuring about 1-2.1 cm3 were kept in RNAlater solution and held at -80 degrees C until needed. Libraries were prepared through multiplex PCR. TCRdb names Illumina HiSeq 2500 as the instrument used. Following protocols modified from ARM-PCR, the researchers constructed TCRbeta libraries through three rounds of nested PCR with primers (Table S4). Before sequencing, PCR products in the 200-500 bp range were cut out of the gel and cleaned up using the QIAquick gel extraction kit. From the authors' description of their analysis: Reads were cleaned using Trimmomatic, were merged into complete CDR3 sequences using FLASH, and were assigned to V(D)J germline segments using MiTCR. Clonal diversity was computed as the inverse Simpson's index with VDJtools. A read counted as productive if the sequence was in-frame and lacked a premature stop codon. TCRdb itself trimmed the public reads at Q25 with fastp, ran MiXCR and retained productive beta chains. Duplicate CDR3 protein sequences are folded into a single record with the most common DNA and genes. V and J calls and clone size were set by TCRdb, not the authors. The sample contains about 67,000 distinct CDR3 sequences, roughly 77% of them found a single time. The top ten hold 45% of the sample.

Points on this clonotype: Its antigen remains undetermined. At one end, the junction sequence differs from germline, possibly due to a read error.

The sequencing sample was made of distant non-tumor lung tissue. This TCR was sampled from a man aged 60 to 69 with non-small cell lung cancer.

The DNA reads as follows: TGTAGTACTAGAACAGGGGTTAACTATGGCTACACCTTC. Translated, it reads CSTRTGVNYGYTF. Recombination linked TRBV20-1 to TRBJ1-2, with 7 middle bases fitting TRBD1. The germline V gene (reference sequence) yields DFQATT for CDR1 and SNEGSKA for CDR2. From the cysteine through the phenylalanine, the CDR3 covers 13 amino acids. Only the CDR3 DNA stays, 39 bases, in frame from base 1.